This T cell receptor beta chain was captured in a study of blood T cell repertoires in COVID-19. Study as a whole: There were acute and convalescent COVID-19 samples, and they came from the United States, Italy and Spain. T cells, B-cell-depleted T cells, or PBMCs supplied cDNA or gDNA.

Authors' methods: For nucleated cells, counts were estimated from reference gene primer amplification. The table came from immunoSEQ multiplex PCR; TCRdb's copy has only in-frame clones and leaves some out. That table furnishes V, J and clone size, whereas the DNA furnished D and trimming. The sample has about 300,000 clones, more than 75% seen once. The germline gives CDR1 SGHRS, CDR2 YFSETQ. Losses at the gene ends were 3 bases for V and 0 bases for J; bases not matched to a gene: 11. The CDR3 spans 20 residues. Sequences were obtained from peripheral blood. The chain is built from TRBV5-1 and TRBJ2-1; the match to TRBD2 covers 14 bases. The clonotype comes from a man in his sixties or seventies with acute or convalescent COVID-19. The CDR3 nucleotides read TGCGCCAGCAGCTCCCATGGGACTAGCGGGAGAAGAAGCTCCTACAATGAGCAGTTCTTC. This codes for CASSSHGTSGRRSSYNEQFF.